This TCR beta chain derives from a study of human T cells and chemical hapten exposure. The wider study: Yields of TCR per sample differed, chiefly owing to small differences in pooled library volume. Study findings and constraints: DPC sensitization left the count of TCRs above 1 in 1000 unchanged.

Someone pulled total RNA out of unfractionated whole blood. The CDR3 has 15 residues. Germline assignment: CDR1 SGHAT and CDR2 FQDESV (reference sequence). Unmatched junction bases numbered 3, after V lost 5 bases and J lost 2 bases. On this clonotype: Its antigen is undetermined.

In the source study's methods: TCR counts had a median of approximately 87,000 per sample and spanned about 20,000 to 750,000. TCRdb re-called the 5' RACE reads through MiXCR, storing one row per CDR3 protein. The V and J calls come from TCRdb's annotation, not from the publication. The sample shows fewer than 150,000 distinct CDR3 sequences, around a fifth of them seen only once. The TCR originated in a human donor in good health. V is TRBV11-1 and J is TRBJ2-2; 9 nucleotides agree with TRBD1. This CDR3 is CASSLGQGNTGELFF. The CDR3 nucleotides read TGTGCCAGCAGCCTGGGACAGGGTAACACCGGGGAGCTGTTTTTT.